This T cell receptor beta chain derives from a study of spatial heterogeneity in lung cancer. Turning to the study itself: The average appearance count of each unique TCR and UMI combination in raw reads was more than ten. The study's findings and limits: More often at tumor resection than at routine follow-up, ubiquitous expanded tumor TCRs were detected in the blood.

To note about this clonotype: What it binds is not known.

The time point was: sample taken at primary tumor resection. Whole RNA, which was extracted from tumor, nontumor lung tissue or frozen PBMC, was sequenced without any cell sorting. The cohort: 70 to 75 early-stage, untreated non-small cell lung cancer patients. This CDR3 is 13 amino acids long. Looked up from germline, CDR1 is SGHTA and CDR2 is FQGNSA. V dropped 1 base and J dropped 8 bases, with 9 bases sitting between them. On each TCR cDNA molecule, a unique molecular identifier was present. From the 5' RACE reads, TCRdb called clonotypes with MiXCR, one entry per CDR3 protein. The sample holds tens of thousands of distinct CDR3 sequences, 10% to 15% seen once.

The receptor's source is a male donor with early-stage non-small cell lung cancer. Material: PBMCs, obtained at surgery. V and J are TRBV7-2 and TRBJ2-1; D perhaps matches TRBD2 (6 bases). The CDR3 DNA follows: TGTGCCAGCAGCTTAGTCGGGGGTTATGAGCAGTTCTTC. Translated: CASSLVGGYEQFF.